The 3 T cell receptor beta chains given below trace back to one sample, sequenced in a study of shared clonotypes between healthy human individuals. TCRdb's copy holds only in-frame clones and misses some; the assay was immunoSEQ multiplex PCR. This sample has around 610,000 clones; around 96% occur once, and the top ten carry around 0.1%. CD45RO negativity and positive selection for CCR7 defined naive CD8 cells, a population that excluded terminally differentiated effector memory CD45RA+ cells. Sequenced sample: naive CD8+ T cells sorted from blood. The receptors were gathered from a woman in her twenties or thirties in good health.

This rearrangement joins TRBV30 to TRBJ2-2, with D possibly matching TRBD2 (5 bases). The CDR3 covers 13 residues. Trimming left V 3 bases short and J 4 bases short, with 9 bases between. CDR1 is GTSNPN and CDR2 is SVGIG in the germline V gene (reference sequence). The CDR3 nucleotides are TGTGCCTGGAGCGGGAAGGTCACCGGGGAGCTGTTTTTT. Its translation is CAWSGKVTGELFF.

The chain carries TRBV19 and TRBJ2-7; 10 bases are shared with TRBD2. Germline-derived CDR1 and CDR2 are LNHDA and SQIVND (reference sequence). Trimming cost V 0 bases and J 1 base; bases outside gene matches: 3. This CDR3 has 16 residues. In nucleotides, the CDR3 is TGTGCCAGTAGTATAGATCGGACTAGCGGATCCTACGAGCAGTACTTC. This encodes CASSIDRTSGSYEQYF.

CDR3: CASSSHSSGIDDSYEQYF. CDR3 nucleotides: TGTGCCAGCAGTTCCCACTCGTCCGGGATCGACGATTCCTACGAGCAGTACTTC. The J gene is TRBJ2-7, the V gene TRBV28; D might be TRBD2 (5 bases). CDR1 and CDR2 (germline): MDHEN, SYDVKM. CDR3 size: 18 residues. Trimming pared 4 bases from V and 1 base from J, leaving 23 bases between.